A selection of T cell receptor beta chains follows, all from one sample in a study of T cells in Graves' hyperthyroidism and ophthalmopathy. MiXCR, run by TCRdb on the multiplex PCR reads, gives a single entry per CDR3 protein. The sample gives some 700,000 distinct CDR3 sequences, approximately 15% of which show up once; 15% to 18% is in the top ten. The sequenced sample was blood. The receptors derive from a man aged 45-60 years with Graves' hyperthyroidism. Both conserved end residues are part of each CDR3. Each record gives: clone size, V gene, D gene, J gene, CDR3 protein, CDR3 DNA. A D gene is named only where the DNA matches it firmly. Expanded clones are given a class, and other clones once, few, many or no size at all.

clone size: -
V gene: TRBV30
D gene: TRBD1
J gene: TRBJ1-4
CDR3 protein: CAWSPQFMRTGEEKLFF
CDR3 DNA: TGTGCCTGGAGCCCCCAATTTATGAGGACAGGGGAAGAAAAACTGTTTTTT

clone size: -
V gene: TRBV19
D gene: -
J gene: TRBJ1-1
CDR3 protein: CASLEYMNTEAFF
CDR3 DNA: TGTGCCAGCCTAGAATACATGAACACTGAAGCTTTCTTT

clone size: many
V gene: TRBV12-3/TRBV12-4
D gene: TRBD1
J gene: TRBJ1-1
CDR3 protein: CASSLVNRGKYTEAFF
CDR3 DNA: TGTGCCAGCAGTTTGGTCAACAGGGGGAAGTACACTGAAGCTTTCTTT

clone size: many
V gene: TRBV5-1
D gene: TRBD1
J gene: TRBJ1-5
CDR3 protein: CASSRGQGQPQHF
CDR3 DNA: TGCGCCAGCAGTAGGGGACAGGGTCAGCCCCAGCATTTT

clone size: few
V gene: TRBV20-1
D gene: -
J gene: TRBJ1-1
CDR3 protein: CSAREGGANTEAFF
CDR3 DNA: TGCAGTGCTAGAGAGGGGGGCGCGAACACTGAAGCTTTCTTT

clone size: many
V gene: TRBV6-1
D gene: TRBD1
J gene: TRBJ1-2
CDR3 protein: CASSRQGQGGYYGYTF
CDR3 DNA: TGTGCCAGCAGTCGTCAAGGACAGGGCGGATACTATGGCTACACCTTC

clone size: many
V gene: TRBV28
D gene: TRBD2
J gene: TRBJ2-7
CDR3 protein: CASTRTSESYEQYF
CDR3 DNA: TGTGCCAGCACCCGGACTAGCGAGTCCTACGAGCAGTACTTC

clone size: -
V gene: TRBV7-9
D gene: -
J gene: TRBJ2-7
CDR3 protein: CASSLAEYYEQYF
CDR3 DNA: TGTGCCAGCAGCTTAGCGGAATACTACGAGCAGTACTTC

clone size: many
V gene: TRBV27
D gene: -
J gene: TRBJ2-1
CDR3 protein: CASSLLPPREKNEQFF
CDR3 DNA: TGTGCCAGCAGTTTATTACCCCCTAGGGAAAAAAATGAGCAGTTCTTC

clone size: many
V gene: TRBV30
D gene: -
J gene: TRBJ1-6
CDR3 protein: CAWKKGYSPLHF
CDR3 DNA: TGTGCCTGGAAGAAGGGTTATTCACCCCTCCACTTT

clone size: many
V gene: TRBV24-1
D gene: TRBD2
J gene: TRBJ2-7
CDR3 protein: CATSDSSGTGYEQYF
CDR3 DNA: TGTGCCACCAGTGACTCTAGCGGGACCGGATACGAGCAGTACTTC

clone size: few
V gene: TRBV9
D gene: TRBD1
J gene: TRBJ2-7
CDR3 protein: CASSAGDRATYEQYF
CDR3 DNA: TGTGCCAGCAGCGCGGGGGACAGGGCCACCTACGAGCAGTACTTC

clone size: -
V gene: TRBV18
D gene: -
J gene: TRBJ1-4
CDR3 protein: CASSPRWTNEKLFF
CDR3 DNA: TGTGCCAGCTCACCCCGGTGGACTAATGAAAAACTGTTTTTT

clone size: -
V gene: TRBV27
D gene: -
J gene: TRBJ2-7
CDR3 protein: CASSWRGPFDEQYF
CDR3 DNA: TGTGCCAGCAGTTGGAGGGGACCCTTTGACGAGCAGTACTTC

clone size: many
V gene: TRBV6-1
D gene: -
J gene: TRBJ2-7
CDR3 protein: CASSEVRPYEQYF
CDR3 DNA: TGTGCCAGCAGTGAAGTTCGCCCCTACGAGCAGTACTTC

clone size: few
V gene: TRBV7-9
D gene: TRBD2
J gene: TRBJ2-7
CDR3 protein: CASSADPSGSNYEQYF
CDR3 DNA: TGTGCCAGCAGCGCAGATCCTAGCGGGAGTAACTACGAGCAGTACTTC